The rows below give T cell receptor beta chains drawn from one sample of a study of patients and donors after allogeneic stem cell transplantation. MiXCR was run by TCRdb on the RT-PCR reads, yielding one entry per CDR3 protein. The sample consists of about 230,000 distinct CDR3 sequences, roughly 14% of them appearing once. The sample taken for sequencing was blood, either unsorted or a sorted T cell fraction (not recorded which). The receptors were gathered from a human donor who was either an allogeneic HSCT recipient or a stem cell or donor lymphocyte infusion donor (not recorded which). It is not recorded whose cells these are; they may come from a transplant donor. Both conserved end residues are part of each CDR3. Each record gives: V gene, J gene, clone size, D gene, CDR3 protein, CDR3 DNA. D genes are given only for firm matches. A row's size may be missing; if present it is once, few, many or a size class.

TRBV6-2/TRBV6-3	TRBJ1-5	.	.	CASVKYSNQPQHF	TGTGCCAGCGTGAAGTATAGCAATCAGCCCCAGCATTTT
TRBV2	TRBJ1-6	.	TRBD1	CASSVDRDNSPLHF	TGTGCCAGCAGTGTTGACAGGGATAATTCACCCCTCCACTTT
TRBV11-3	TRBJ1-1	many	TRBD1	CASATRGTGGTEAFF	TGTGCCAGCGCAACCCGCGGGACAGGGGGCACTGAAGCTTTCTTT
TRBV6-5	TRBJ1-1	few	.	CASSLAGSDTEAFF	TGTGCCAGCAGTTTAGCGGGATCTGACACTGAAGCTTTCTTT
TRBV5-1	TRBJ1-1	.	.	CASSLSVAMNTEAFF	TGCGCCAGCAGCTTGTCAGTAGCCATGAACACTGAAGCTTTCTTT
TRBV4-2	TRBJ1-6	.	.	CASSQGQTGGTPLHF	TGTGCCAGCAGCCAAGGCCAGACGGGGGGGACACCCCTCCACTTT
TRBV5-8	TRBJ2-1	few	.	CASSLGSNLRDEQFF	TGTGCCAGCAGCTTGGGATCAAACCTCAGGGACGAGCAGTTCTTC
TRBV11-2	TRBJ1-6	.	TRBD1	CASSRQGGWNSPLHF	TGTGCCAGCAGCCGACAGGGGGGTTGGAATTCACCCCTCCACTTT
TRBV2	TRBJ2-5	.	.	CASSLIAVQETQYF	TGTGCCAGCAGCCTTATAGCGGTTCAAGAGACCCAGTACTTC
TRBV20-1	TRBJ2-5	.	TRBD2	CSAREGLAGDLETQYF	TGCAGTGCTAGGGAGGGACTAGCGGGAGATTTGGAGACCCAGTACTTC
TRBV6-1	TRBJ2-3	few	TRBD2	CASSEALAGYSTDTQYF	TGTGCCAGCAGTGAAGCGCTAGCGGGGTACTCCACAGATACGCAGTATTTT
TRBV5-1	TRBJ2-5	.	TRBD2	CASSSGTSGSLKTQYF	TGCGCCAGCAGCTCCGGGACTAGCGGGAGTTTAAAGACCCAGTACTTC
TRBV9	TRBJ2-1	.	.	CASSVGTTGRNEQFF	TGTGCCAGCAGCGTAGGGACAACCGGACGAAATGAGCAGTTCTTC
TRBV12-3/TRBV12-4	TRBJ1-3	.	TRBD1	CASSLRTGGSGNTIYF	TGTGCCAGCAGTTTAAGGACAGGGGGGTCCGGAAACACCATATATTTT
TRBV20-1	TRBJ2-7	once	TRBD2	CSASSPGAGGYEQYF	TGCAGTGCTAGTTCTCCGGGGGCGGGGGGCTACGAGCAGTACTTC
TRBV20-1	TRBJ1-1	.	.	CSAREGMAGNTEAFF	TGCAGTGCTAGAGAAGGGATGGCCGGGAACACTGAAGCTTTCTTT
TRBV11-2	TRBJ2-1	.	TRBD2	CASSFGLAGDEQFF	TGTGCCAGCAGCTTCGGACTAGCGGGGGATGAGCAGTTCTTC
TRBV7-8	TRBJ2-7	few	.	CASSFQGPFYEQYF	TGTGCCAGCAGCTTCCAGGGCCCTTTCTACGAGCAGTACTTC
TRBV6-1	TRBJ2-7	few	TRBD1	CASRGRGQVWTYEQYF	TGTGCCAGCAGGGGCAGGGGGCAAGTATGGACTTACGAGCAGTACTTC
TRBV15	TRBJ1-6	many	TRBD1	CATSRDGQGASPLHF	TGTGCCACCAGCAGAGATGGACAGGGGGCTTCACCCCTCCACTTT
TRBV9	TRBJ2-5	.	TRBD1	CASSVSPPTGTGGETQYF	TGTGCCAGCAGCGTATCCCCCCCCACAGGGACAGGAGGAGAGACCCAGTACTTC
TRBV2	TRBJ1-6	few	.	CASSDDYNSPLHF	TGTGCCAGCAGTGATGACTATAATTCACCCCTCCACTTT
TRBV24-1	TRBJ1-2	few	.	CATSDPGIYGYTF	TGTGCCACCAGTGATCCGGGTATTTATGGCTACACCTTC
TRBV6-1	TRBJ1-1	.	.	CASRKADLNTEAFF	TGTGCCAGCAGAAAGGCAGACCTGAACACTGAAGCTTTCTTT
TRBV19	TRBJ1-1	many	.	CASSMAKGLFHTEAFF	TGTGCCAGTAGTATGGCAAAGGGGCTTTTTCACACTGAAGCTTTCTTT
TRBV5-6	TRBJ1-4	.	TRBD1	CASSVGTGEKLFF	TGTGCCAGCAGCGTGGGGACAGGTGAAAAACTGTTTTTT
TRBV20-1	TRBJ2-1	.	.	CSASIGGMAYNEQFF	TGCAGTGCTAGCATCGGGGGAATGGCCTACAATGAGCAGTTCTTC
TRBV20-1	TRBJ1-1	.	TRBD1	CSARPTGYGTEAFF	TGCAGTGCTCGCCCGACAGGGTACGGCACTGAAGCTTTCTTT
TRBV20-1	TRBJ1-2	.	.	CSARGPLDGYTF	TGCAGTGCTAGGGGCCCTTTGGATGGCTACACCTTC
TRBV3-1	TRBJ1-6	.	.	CASSHRGVSSPLHF	TGTGCCAGCAGCCACAGGGGTGTGAGTTCACCCCTCCACTTT
TRBV3-1	TRBJ2-1	.	TRBD2	CASSLTSGSFSEQFF	TGTGCCAGCAGCCTTACTAGCGGGAGTTTCAGTGAGCAGTTCTTC
TRBV6-5	TRBJ2-6	few	.	CASSYEAARGANVLTF	TGTGCCAGCAGTTACGAGGCGGCGAGGGGGGCCAACGTCCTGACTTTC
TRBV30	TRBJ1-2	many	.	CAWSALGWNYGYTF	TGTGCCTGGAGTGCCCTGGGTTGGAACTATGGCTACACCTTC
TRBV4-1	TRBJ1-2	many	.	CASSQVSGLAGGYTF	TGCGCCAGCAGCCAAGTTTCGGGCCTCGCTGGTGGCTACACCTTC
TRBV25-1	TRBJ1-2	many	.	CASSVGVLSGYTF	TGTGCCAGCAGTGTAGGGGTACTCTCTGGCTACACCTTC
TRBV7-2	TRBJ1-2	few	.	CASSPQPTNYGYTF	TGTGCCAGCAGCCCACAACCGACTAACTATGGCTACACCTTC
TRBV15	TRBJ2-2	many	.	CATSRDAGGGELFF	TGTGCCACCAGCAGAGACGCGGGCGGCGGGGAGCTGTTTTTT
TRBV5-6	TRBJ1-5	few	.	CASSLSGRSNQPQHF	TGTGCCAGCAGCTTATCGGGGAGAAGCAATCAGCCCCAGCATTTT
TRBV10-2	TRBJ2-3	few	.	CASSEDGSTDTQYF	TGCGCCAGCAGTGAGGACGGTAGCACAGATACGCAGTATTTT
TRBV10-3	TRBJ1-2	.	TRBD1	CAISESIGTGGNGYTF	TGTGCCATCAGTGAGTCGATCGGAACAGGGGGCAATGGCTACACCTTC
TRBV18	TRBJ2-1	many	TRBD2	CASSPLTSGRSPHEQFF	TGTGCCAGCTCACCACTGACTAGCGGGAGGTCTCCCCATGAGCAGTTCTTC
TRBV2	TRBJ2-1	.	.	CASSREVGYNEQFF	TGTGCCAGCAGCCGAGAGGTCGGGTACAATGAGCAGTTCTTC
TRBV20-1	TRBJ1-6	.	.	CSAIVSDSPLHF	TGCAGTGCTATCGTTTCAGATTCACCCCTCCACTTT
TRBV19	TRBJ1-2	.	.	CASSPQAGSFYGYTF	TGTGCCAGTAGTCCCCAGGCGGGGTCATTCTATGGCTACACCTTC
TRBV10-3	TRBJ1-6	many	.	CAISPGRQETLHF	TGTGCCATCAGTCCGGGACGCCAGGAAACCCTCCACTTT
TRBV3-1	TRBJ2-3	once	.	CASSQNTDTQYF	TGTGCCAGCAGCCAGAACACAGATACGCAGTATTTT
TRBV18	TRBJ1-1	few	.	CASSPKPLNTEAFF	TGTGCCAGCTCACCAAAGCCCTTGAACACTGAAGCTTTCTTT